This TCR beta chain appears in the sequencing data of a study of blood T cell repertoires in COVID-19. Study as a whole: There were acute and convalescent COVID-19 samples, and they came from the United States, Italy and Spain. Sources were T cells, B-cell-depleted T cells, or PBMCs; the material itself was cDNA or gDNA.

Only one count was recorded for this clone. Original data processing: Reference gene primer amplification in the assay estimated nucleated cell counts. Only in-frame clones appear in the TCRdb table, and some are missing; sequencing was by immunoSEQ multiplex PCR. V and J calls and clone size follow that table, whereas D and trimming were derived from the DNA. The sample lists about 37,000 clones, approximately 80% occurring once. J gave up 1 base and V 8 bases, and 4 bases lay outside the gene matches. Germline loops: CDR1 SGHRS, CDR2 YFSETQ. This CDR3 contains 14 residues. This chain connects TRBV5-1 to TRBJ2-1; TRBD1 agrees at 9 bases. The sample consisted of peripheral blood. The sequence was obtained from a woman in her 70s with acute or convalescent COVID-19. The CDR3 region is CARFGTGSYNEQFF. The CDR3 DNA reads TGCGCCAGGTTCGGGACAGGGTCCTACAATGAGCAGTTCTTC. Full variable domain (remainder filled in from reference TRBV5-1 and TRBJ2-1): KAGVTQTPRYLIKTRGQQVTLSCSPISGHRSVSWYQQTPGQGLQFLFEYFSETQRNKGNFPGRFSGRQFSNSRSEMNVSTLELGDSALYLCARFGTGSYNEQFFGPGTRLTVL.